This TCR beta chain was identified in a study of T cell responses to AZD1222 COVID-19 vaccine. Whole-study results and caveats: The peak T cell response came first, and repertoires were sampled only after it. Per reports, nearly half of all spike-specific TCRs target regions that are unmutated in variants. Spike-specific TCR breadth and depth went up after people got two AZD1222 doses. Mostly white British, mostly female donors; authors suggested clonal diversity may be underestimated.

CDR3 length: 14 amino acids. Losses at the gene ends were 5 bases for V and 5 bases for J; bases not matched to a gene: 5. Germline values: CDR1 SEHNR, CDR2 FQNEAQ (reference sequence). Note on this clone: Its matching antigen is unknown.

Only in-frame clones appear in the TCRdb table, and some are missing; sequencing was by immunoSEQ multiplex PCR. In the table there are 150,000 or so clones, about 89% of which are singletons. Sample: peripheral blood, taken on day 0 of AZD1222 vaccination. The TCR comes from an adult in good health. V usage is TRBV7-9 and J usage is TRBJ1-4; the match to TRBD1 covers 7 bases. The CDR3 nucleotides read TGTGCCAGCAGCCCCGGGACAGAGAATGAAAAACTGTTTTTT. This codes for CASSPGTENEKLFF.